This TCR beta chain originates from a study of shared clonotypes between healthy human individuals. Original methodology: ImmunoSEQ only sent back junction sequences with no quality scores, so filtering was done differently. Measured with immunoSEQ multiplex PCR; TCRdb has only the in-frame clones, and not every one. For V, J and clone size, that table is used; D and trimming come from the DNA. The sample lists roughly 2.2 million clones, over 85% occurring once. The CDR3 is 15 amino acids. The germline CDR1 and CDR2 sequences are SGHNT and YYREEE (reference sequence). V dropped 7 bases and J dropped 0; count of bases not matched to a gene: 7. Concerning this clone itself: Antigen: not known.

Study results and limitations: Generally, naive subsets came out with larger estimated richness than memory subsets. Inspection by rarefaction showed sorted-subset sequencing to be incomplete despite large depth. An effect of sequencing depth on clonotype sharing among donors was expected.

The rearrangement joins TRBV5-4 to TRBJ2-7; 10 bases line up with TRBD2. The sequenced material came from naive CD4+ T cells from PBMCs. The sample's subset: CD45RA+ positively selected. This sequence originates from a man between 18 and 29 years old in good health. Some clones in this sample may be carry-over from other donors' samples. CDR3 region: CASARLAGNSYEQYF. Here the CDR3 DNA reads TGTGCCAGCGCGAGACTAGCGGGTAACTCCTACGAGCAGTACTTC.